This TCR beta chain was observed in a study of pediatric ulcerative colitis. Study background: Disease was pancolitis in 7 or 8 and left-sided in two, histology-confirmed.

From germline, CDR1 is SNHLY and CDR2 FYNNEI. Trimming removed 4 bases from V and 2 bases from J, with 13 bases in between. CDR3 length: 15 residues. The table came from immunoSEQ multiplex PCR; TCRdb's copy has only in-frame clones and leaves some out. The sample yields around 36,000 clones, about 81% seen once. Rectal tissue came from one to two pinch biopsies taken at colonoscopy. Study results and limitations: Ulcerative colitis patients shared more blood-rectal clones than controls. No controls had the two rectal clonotypes shared by ulcerative colitis patients.

On this clone: Its antigen remains unknown.

The rearrangement links TRBV2 to TRBJ2-3; unclear D gene. The TCR comes from a boy aged 5-17 years with mild ulcerative colitis. The sample taken for sequencing was gut tissue. The CDR3 coding sequence is TGTGCCAGCAGTGTTAGGACCCTCCTCACAGATACGCAGTATTTT. Translating gives CASSVRTLLTDTQYF.